Listed below are T cell receptor beta chains from one sample, sequenced in a study of blood T cell repertoires in COVID-19. The data were produced by immunoSEQ multiplex PCR, yet TCRdb's version contains in-frame clones alone and is incomplete. This repertoire shows 150,000 to 200,000 clones, just over 85% found once; its top ten account for under 9.5%. Sequencing was carried out using peripheral blood. The receptors were gathered from a man between 50 and 59 years old with active or convalescent COVID-19. CDR3s include the opening cysteine and the closing phenylalanine or tryptophan. A D gene is named only where the DNA matches it firmly. Some rows mark clone size as missing; the rest say once, few, many or name a class of expanded clone.

TRBV30	NA	TRBJ1-6	NA	TGTGCCTGGAGTGTAGCGGGGAATTCACCCCTCCACTTT	CAWSVAGNSPLHF
TRBV5-6	NA	TRBJ2-7	NA	TGTGCCAGCAGCTTATTCCGTTCCCCCTACGAGCAGTACTTC	CASSLFRSPYEQYF
TRBV7-9	NA	TRBJ2-7	TRBD1	TGTGCCAGCAGCCCACAGGGGGCGCGAAGGTACGAGCAGTACTTC	CASSPQGARRYEQYF
TRBV2	NA	TRBJ1-1	NA	TGTGCCAGCGGAGTGGCGAACACTGAAGCTTTCTTT	CASGVANTEAFF
TRBV10-3	NA	TRBJ2-7	NA	TGTGCCATCAGTGAACAGGGAAGAGGAGGCTACGAGCAGTACTTC	CAISEQGRGGYEQYF
TRBV28	NA	TRBJ2-1	NA	TGTGCCAGCAGAGGGACATTTAGCTCCTACAATGAGCAGTTCTTC	CASRGTFSSYNEQFF
TRBV6-4	NA	TRBJ2-3	TRBD2	TGTGCCAGCAGTGGAGCTAGCGGGGGGTCCACAGATACGCAGTATTTT	CASSGASGGSTDTQYF
TRBV5-4	NA	TRBJ2-3	NA	TGTGCCAGCAGCTTGCCGGGAGAGCTCACAGATACGCAGTATTTT	CASSLPGELTDTQYF
TRBV4-3	NA	TRBJ1-4	TRBD1	TGCGCCAGCAGCCATGCCGACAGGGAAGGTGTAAAACTGTTTTTT	CASSHADREGVKLFF
TRBV5-6	NA	TRBJ1-2	TRBD1	TGTGCCAGCAGCTCTATGGTGAGACAGGGGGCGTATGGCTACACCTTC	CASSSMVRQGAYGYTF
TRBV5-4	NA	TRBJ2-7	TRBD2	TGTGCCAGCAGCCCCCCCCCGGGACTAGCGACAAACGAGCAGTACTTC	CASSPPPGLATNEQYF
TRBV15	NA	TRBJ1-5	TRBD1	TGTGCCACCAGCAGAGACCAGGGGGCGCGACAGCCCCAGCATTTT	CATSRDQGARQPQHF
TRBV18	NA	TRBJ1-2	TRBD1	TGTGCCAGCTCACCAACCGGGACAGCCACTAACTATGGCTACACCTTC	CASSPTGTATNYGYTF
TRBV19	few	TRBJ2-5	NA	TGTGCCAGTAGTATAGATGGCCGCCAAGAGACCCAGTACTTC	CASSIDGRQETQYF
TRBV3-1/TRBV3-2	NA	TRBJ2-1	NA	TGTGCCAGCAGCCAAGGTAGAGGTAATGAGCAGTTCTTC	CASSQGRGNEQFF
TRBV10-3	NA	TRBJ2-1	NA	TGTGCCATCAGTGGAAGGGGGTTAATAGCGGGTAGCTACAATGAGCAGTTCTTC	CAISGRGLIAGSYNEQFF
TRBV30	NA	TRBJ1-2	TRBD1	TGTGCCTGGAGTTTGCAGGGGGAGTACGCTGGCTACACCTTC	CAWSLQGEYAGYTF
TRBV6-2/TRBV6-3	NA	TRBJ1-2	TRBD1	TGTGCCAGCAGTTTTGACAGGGGAAGGAGCTACACCTTC	CASSFDRGRSYTF
TRBV7-2	NA	TRBJ2-1	TRBD2	TGTGCCAGCAGCTTAGGGACTAGCGGGAGGGTGTATGAGCAGTTCTTC	CASSLGTSGRVYEQFF
TRBV9	NA	TRBJ2-5	NA	TGTGCCAGCAGCGACGGACAGTTTCAGACCCAGTACTTC	CASSDGQFQTQYF
TRBV9	NA	TRBJ2-7	TRBD1	TGTGCCAGCAGCCGAGGGACAGGGATCTACGAGCAGTACTTC	CASSRGTGIYEQYF
TRBV10-1	NA	TRBJ2-3	TRBD1	TGCGCCACCAGGGACAGCCGCACAGATACGCAGTATTTT	CATRDSRTDTQYF
TRBV7-7	NA	TRBJ2-2	NA	TGTGCCAGCAGCGTTGCCGGCACCGGGGAGCTGTTTTTT	CASSVAGTGELFF
TRBV5-1	NA	TRBJ1-1	NA	TGCGCCAGCAGCCGACAGGCGAACACTGAAGCTTTCTTT	CASSRQANTEAFF
TRBV30	NA	TRBJ2-1	TRBD1	TGTGCCTGGATAGTGACAGGGGACAATGAGCAGTTCTTC	CAWIVTGDNEQFF
TRBV7-9	NA	TRBJ2-5	NA	TGTGCCAGCAGCTTAATGGGGGCCGGGGAGACCCAGTACTTC	CASSLMGAGETQYF
TRBV10-3	NA	TRBJ2-1	NA	TGTGCCAGTAGGGGGGCGGACAGCGGGAACTCCAATGAGCAGTTCTTC	CASRGADSGNSNEQFF
TRBV30	NA	TRBJ1-1	NA	TGTGCCTGGAGCCCGAGGGGGGGGTTTTCTGAAGCTTTCTTT	CAWSPRGGFSEAFF
TRBV19	once	TRBJ1-2	NA	TGTGCCAGTAGTCTTACAGATAACTATGGCTACACCTTC	CASSLTDNYGYTF
TRBV30	once	TRBJ1-5	NA	TGTGGCCTCGGGAACAGCAATCAGCCCCAGCATTTT	CGLGNSNQPQHF
TRBV5-1	NA	TRBJ2-5	NA	TGCGCCAGCAGCTTGGACAGTAAAGAGACCCAGTACTTC	CASSLDSKETQYF
TRBV5-1	NA	TRBJ2-5	NA	TGCGCCAGCAGCCGCGGGGGCTTCGGGGAGACCCAGTACTTC	CASSRGGFGETQYF
TRBV19	NA	TRBJ2-1	TRBD2	TGTGCCAGTAGTATAGATCGGCTAGCGGGGTGGGATGAGCAGTTCTTC	CASSIDRLAGWDEQFF
TRBV7-2	once	TRBJ2-1	TRBD2	TGTGCCAGCAGCTTAGTAGCGGGGGGGCTCGATGAGCAGTTCTTC	CASSLVAGGLDEQFF
TRBV4-3	few	TRBJ2-2	NA	TGCGCCAGCAGCCAAGATAATGCGGGGAACACCGGGGAGCTGTTTTTT	CASSQDNAGNTGELFF
TRBV19	NA	TRBJ1-6	NA	TGTGCCAGTAGTATGGAGGGCTATAATTCACCCCTCCACTTT	CASSMEGYNSPLHF
TRBV10-1	NA	TRBJ2-2	TRBD2	TGCGCCAGCAGTGATCCAACTAGCGCCGCGAACACCGGGGAGCTGTTTTTT	CASSDPTSAANTGELFF
TRBV6-5	NA	TRBJ1-2	NA	TGTGCCAGCAGTTACTCGGGTCAGGACTTCTACTATGGCTACACCTTC	CASSYSGQDFYYGYTF